The rows below give T cell receptor beta chains drawn from one sample of a study of blood T cell repertoires in COVID-19. Sequenced by immunoSEQ multiplex PCR; TCRdb stores in-frame clones only, minus some. The sample comprises approximately 150,000 clones, 84% of which are singletons, and less than 4% rests with the top ten. The material sequenced was PBMCs or T cells enriched from blood (not recorded which). All receptors derive from a woman aged 50 to 60 with acute COVID-19. Both conserved end residues are part of each CDR3. The order of the fields is V gene, clone size, J gene, D gene, CDR3 DNA, CDR3 protein. The D gene is left open where the match is weak. Where a row states a size, it is once, few, many or the class of an expanded clone; other rows omit it.

v_call: TRBV16; clone_size: .; j_call: TRBJ1-2; d_call: .; cdr3_nt: TGTGCCAGCAGCCAAGCAGGGTCCTATGGCTACACCTTC; cdr3_aa: CASSQAGSYGYTF
v_call: TRBV19; clone_size: .; j_call: TRBJ2-4; d_call: TRBD1; cdr3_nt: TGTGCCAGTAGTATATTGGGACAGGGATTAGCCAAAAACATTCAGTACTTC; cdr3_aa: CASSILGQGLAKNIQYF
v_call: TRBV9; clone_size: .; j_call: TRBJ2-1; d_call: .; cdr3_nt: TGTGCCAGCAGCGTAGGTGGCGGGAACAATGAGCAGTTCTTC; cdr3_aa: CASSVGGGNNEQFF
v_call: TRBV5-1; clone_size: .; j_call: TRBJ2-2; d_call: TRBD2; cdr3_nt: TGCGCCAGCAGCTTGGGGCTAGCGGGAGTAAATGCCGGGGAGCTGTTTTTT; cdr3_aa: CASSLGLAGVNAGELFF
v_call: TRBV12-3/TRBV12-4; clone_size: once; j_call: TRBJ2-1; d_call: .; cdr3_nt: TGTGCCAGCAGCCCCCTCCGGAATGAGCAGTTCTTC; cdr3_aa: CASSPLRNEQFF
v_call: TRBV7-3; clone_size: .; j_call: TRBJ2-5; d_call: .; cdr3_nt: TGTGCCAGCAGCTTGGTTGGAGGCGGTCAAGAGACCCAGTACTTC; cdr3_aa: CASSLVGGGQETQYF
v_call: TRBV14; clone_size: .; j_call: TRBJ1-1; d_call: TRBD1; cdr3_nt: TGTGCCAGCAGACGAGGGACAGCTCTAAACACTGAAGCTTTCTTT; cdr3_aa: CASRRGTALNTEAFF
v_call: TRBV15; clone_size: .; j_call: TRBJ1-5; d_call: .; cdr3_nt: TGTGCCACCAGCAGGGCCGCATATAGCAATCAGCCCCAGCATTTT; cdr3_aa: CATSRAAYSNQPQHF
v_call: TRBV9; clone_size: .; j_call: TRBJ1-2; d_call: .; cdr3_nt: TGTGCCAGCAGCGTCCCAGAAGATGGCAGGGGCGATTACTATGGCTACACCTTC; cdr3_aa: CASSVPEDGRGDYYGYTF
v_call: TRBV7-9; clone_size: .; j_call: TRBJ2-5; d_call: .; cdr3_nt: TGTGCCAGCAGCGGACCGGGAACCTCCCAAGAGACCCAGTACTTC; cdr3_aa: CASSGPGTSQETQYF
v_call: TRBV9; clone_size: few; j_call: TRBJ2-7; d_call: .; cdr3_nt: TGTGCCAGCAGCGGGGAGGGAACAGGGCGGACCTACGAGCAGTACTTC; cdr3_aa: CASSGEGTGRTYEQYF
v_call: TRBV3-1/TRBV3-2; clone_size: .; j_call: TRBJ1-1; d_call: .; cdr3_nt: TGTGCCAGCAGCCAAACCTTGCAGGCCGAAGCTTTCTTT; cdr3_aa: CASSQTLQAEAFF
v_call: TRBV29-1; clone_size: .; j_call: TRBJ2-4; d_call: .; cdr3_nt: TGCAGCGTGTTCCTAGCCAAAAACATTCAGTACTTC; cdr3_aa: CSVFLAKNIQYF
v_call: TRBV7-2; clone_size: .; j_call: TRBJ2-3; d_call: .; cdr3_nt: TGTGCCAGCAGCCCCCCACTAGCAACAGATACGCAGTATTTT; cdr3_aa: CASSPPLATDTQYF
v_call: TRBV5-1; clone_size: .; j_call: TRBJ2-7; d_call: .; cdr3_nt: TGCGCCAGCAGCTTGGATCCGGGTTACGAGCAGTACTTC; cdr3_aa: CASSLDPGYEQYF
v_call: TRBV4-2; clone_size: .; j_call: TRBJ2-3; d_call: .; cdr3_nt: TGTGCCAGCAGCCAAGCCCCTGAGGGAGGGGGTGAAAAAGATACGCAGTATTTT; cdr3_aa: CASSQAPEGGGEKDTQYF
v_call: TRBV21-1; clone_size: .; j_call: TRBJ2-2; d_call: .; cdr3_nt: TGTGCCAGCAGCTCACACCGGGACAGGGACCTGCGACGCCTCACCGGGGAGCTGTTTTTT; cdr3_aa: CASSSHRDRDLRRLTGELFF
v_call: TRBV5-1; clone_size: .; j_call: TRBJ2-5; d_call: .; cdr3_nt: TGCGCCAGCAGCCTACTAGCTTCGGAGACCCAGTACTTC; cdr3_aa: CASSLLASETQYF
v_call: TRBV20-1; clone_size: .; j_call: TRBJ2-3; d_call: .; cdr3_nt: TGCAGTGCGCCTAAGACAGATACGCAGTATTTT; cdr3_aa: CSAPKTDTQYF
v_call: TRBV29-1; clone_size: few; j_call: TRBJ2-1; d_call: TRBD1; cdr3_nt: TGCAGCGTTGGACAGGGCTACTACAATGAGCAGTTCTTC; cdr3_aa: CSVGQGYYNEQFF
v_call: TRBV21-1; clone_size: .; j_call: TRBJ2-1; d_call: .; cdr3_nt: TGTGCCAGCAGCAAATGGTTGGGAGGACCCACGGCCAGCGATGAGCAGTTCTTC; cdr3_aa: CASSKWLGGPTASDEQFF
v_call: TRBV9; clone_size: .; j_call: TRBJ2-3; d_call: TRBD2; cdr3_nt: TGTGCCAGCAGCGGTGCCGGGGGGACCACAGATACGCAGTATTTT; cdr3_aa: CASSGAGGTTDTQYF
v_call: TRBV5-5; clone_size: .; j_call: TRBJ1-3; d_call: .; cdr3_nt: TGTGCCAGCAGCTTGTTCCGGGACACTGGAAACACCATATATTTT; cdr3_aa: CASSLFRDTGNTIYF
v_call: TRBV29-1; clone_size: .; j_call: TRBJ2-6; d_call: .; cdr3_nt: TGCAGCGTTGAAGGTGCAGGGTTAGGTGGGGCCAACGTCCTGACTTTC; cdr3_aa: CSVEGAGLGGANVLTF
v_call: TRBV21-1; clone_size: .; j_call: TRBJ1-1; d_call: .; cdr3_nt: TGTGCCAGCACCGTTGACAGGGATAACACTGAAGCTTTCTTT; cdr3_aa: CASTVDRDNTEAFF
v_call: TRBV30; clone_size: few; j_call: TRBJ1-2; d_call: TRBD1; cdr3_nt: TGTGCCTGGAGTCGGGACAGGGGGCGCGTATCCTATGGCTACACCTTC; cdr3_aa: CAWSRDRGRVSYGYTF